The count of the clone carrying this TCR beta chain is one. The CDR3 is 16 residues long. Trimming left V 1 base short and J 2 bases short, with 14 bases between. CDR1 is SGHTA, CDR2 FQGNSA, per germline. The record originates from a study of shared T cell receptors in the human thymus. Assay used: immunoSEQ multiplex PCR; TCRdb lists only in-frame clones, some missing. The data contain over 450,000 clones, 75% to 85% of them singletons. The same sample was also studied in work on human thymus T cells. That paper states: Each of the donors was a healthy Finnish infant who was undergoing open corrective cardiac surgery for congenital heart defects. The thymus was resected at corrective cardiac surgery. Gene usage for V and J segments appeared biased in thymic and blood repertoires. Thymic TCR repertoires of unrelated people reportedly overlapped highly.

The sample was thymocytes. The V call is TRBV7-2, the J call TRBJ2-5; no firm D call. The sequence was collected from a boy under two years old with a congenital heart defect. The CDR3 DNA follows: TGTGCCAGCAGCTTAGTGGCAGGTGTCTTACAAGAGACCCAGTACTTC. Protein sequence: CASSLVAGVLQETQYF. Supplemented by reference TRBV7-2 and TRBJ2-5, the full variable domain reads GAGVSQSPSNKVTEKGKDVELRCDPISGHTALYWYRQSLGQGLEFLIYFQGNSAPDKSGLPSDRFSAERTGGSVSTLTIQRTQQEDSAVYLCASSLVAGVLQETQYFGPGTRLLVL.